This T cell receptor (beta chain) was sequenced in a study of blood T cell repertoires in COVID-19. The data were produced by immunoSEQ multiplex PCR, yet TCRdb's version contains in-frame clones alone and is incomplete. The data contain about 220,000 clones, approximately 77% of them singletons. V was clipped by 0 bases and J by 4 bases; unmatched bases: 3. The CDR3 contains 15 residues. CDR1 and CDR2 (germline): SGHTS, YDEGEE. This chain connects TRBV5-8 to TRBJ1-2; the match to TRBD1 covers 10 bases. The receptor's source is a woman of 80 years or more with acute or convalescent COVID-19. Sequenced material: peripheral blood. This CDR3 reads CASSLGGTGAYGYTF. DNA of the CDR3: TGTGCCAGCAGCTTGGGAGGGACAGGGGCCTATGGCTACACCTTC.